The next 17 T cell receptor beta chains were all read from a single sample in a study of identical twins. TCRdb re-derived calls from the 5' RACE reads in MiXCR, one entry per CDR3 protein. Among roughly 230,000 distinct CDR3 sequences listed, roughly 8.7% were seen once. This sample also belongs to another study, concerning yellow fever vaccine responses in identical twins.

What was sequenced was CD8+ T cells sorted from blood. All receptors derive from a woman between 18 and 30 years old in good health.

This clonotype was recorded a few times. V and J are TRBV6-5 and TRBJ2-1, with D perhaps matching TRBD2 (6 bases). Deletions cut 4 bases from V and 3 bases from J, with 10 bases between. The CDR3 spans 14 residues. Germline CDR1 reads MNHEY; CDR2 reads SVGAGI. CDR3 DNA: TGTGCCAGCAGTTCGGGGGTTAACTACAATGAGCAGTTCTTC. Translation gives CASSSGVNYNEQFF.

With regard to this clonotype: This sequence may be a read error, since a much larger clone differs from it by one base. Since no conserved phenylalanine or tryptophan closes the CDR3, a read error is the likely cause. The CDR3 loop is CASRQTAYNEQFL. DNA for the CDR3: TGCGCCAGCAGGCAGACAGCTTACAATGAGCAGTTCCTC. The V call is TRBV5-1, the J call TRBJ2-1; tentative D call: TRBD1 (5 bases). The germline CDR1 and CDR2 sequences are SGHRS and YFSETQ. V was cut by 5 bases and J by 4 bases, with 10 bases left in between. The CDR3 has 13 residues.

There are many counts of this clonotype. The chain uses TRBV7-9 and TRBJ2-7; TRBD2 aligns across 11 bases. Germline V gene data show CDR1 as SEHNR and CDR2 as FQNEAQ (reference sequence). CDR3 length: 15 residues. The V and J ends lost 1 base and 4 bases, in that order; junction bases with no gene match: 3. The CDR3 region is CASSLGTSGSYEQYF. The CDR3 nucleotides are TGTGCCAGCAGCTTAGGAACTAGCGGGAGTTACGAGCAGTACTTC.

This clonotype occurred many times. V gene TRBV24-1 combines with J gene TRBJ1-5, with a weak D call TRBD1 (6 bases). Per germline, CDR1 KGHDR and CDR2 SFDVKD. Trimming took 5 bases from V and 2 from J, leaving 9 bases between them. This CDR3 comprises 14 residues. The CDR3 coding sequence is TGTGCCACCAGTGCCAGGGGAGGCAATCAGCCCCAGCATTTT. Encoded protein: CATSARGGNQPQHF.

The V call is TRBV6-2 or TRBV6-3, the J call TRBJ2-1, with TRBD2 matching 11 bases. V lost 11 bases, J lost 5 bases, and 11 bases stayed unmatched. CDR3 length: 15 amino acids. CDR1 and CDR2 from the germline V gene are MNHEY and SVGEGT. CDR3 coding DNA: TGTGCCGGCGCGAGCCGACTAGCGGGGCACAATGAGCAGTTCTTC. Protein product: CAGASRLAGHNEQFF.

This clonotype was counted only a few times. The chain is built from TRBV2 and TRBJ2-7; TRBD1 matches at 7 bases. The V gene end was trimmed by 6 bases and the J gene end by 2 bases; junction bases not matched to a gene: 7. Germline lookup yields CDR1 SNHLY and CDR2 FYNNEI. The CDR3 is 14 amino acids. In nucleotides, the CDR3 is TGTGCCAGCAGGGGCACAGGGGTGACCTACGAGCAGTACTTC. Protein product: CASRGTGVTYEQYF.

The chain uses TRBV6-1 and TRBJ2-3; possibly TRBD1 or TRBD2 for D (5 bases each). The germline V gene has CDR1 MNHNS and CDR2 SASEGT. CDR3 length equals 12 residues. Trimming removed 9 bases from V and 2 bases from J, with 9 bases in between. The CDR3 nucleotides read TGTGCCAGACAGGACTCCACAGATACGCAGTATTTT. Its translation: CARQDSTDTQYF.

The chain employs TRBV5-1 and TRBJ2-1, with 12 bases matching TRBD2. Germline V gives CDR1 SGHRS, CDR2 YFSETQ. The CDR3 is made up of 18 amino acids. V lost 2 bases, J lost 3 bases, and 9 bases stayed unmatched. The CDR3: CASSLTWSSGRVYNEQFF. The CDR3 bases are TGCGCCAGCAGCTTAACGTGGTCTAGCGGGAGGGTCTACAATGAGCAGTTCTTC.

This clonotype has only a few counts. V is TRBV20-1 and J is TRBJ1-5, with 7 bases aligning to TRBD1. V dropped 0 bases and J dropped 7; count of bases not matched to a gene: 6. This CDR3 region has 14 residues. Germline CDR1 is DFQATT and CDR2 is SNEGSKA (reference sequence). CDR3 DNA sequence: TGCAGTGCTAGAGACCAGGGGGGAGAGCAGCCCCAGCATTTT. It yields the protein CSARDQGGEQPQHF.

This clonotype was counted only a few times. This chain uses TRBV19 with TRBJ2-1; a possible D gene is TRBD1 (5 bases). Germline CDR1 and CDR2: LNHDA and SQIVND (reference sequence). The V end was cut by 5 bases, the J end by 3 bases, with 14 bases between. The CDR3 extends over 15 amino acids. The CDR3 coding sequence is TGTGCCAGTAGTCCAGGGATGTGGGGCTACAATGAGCAGTTCTTC. Translated: CASSPGMWGYNEQFF.

This clonotype was picked up a small number of times. The chain is built from TRBV27 and TRBJ2-3; perhaps D is TRBD1 or TRBD2 (5 bases each). V dropped 4 bases and J dropped 3 bases, with 8 bases sitting between them. Per the germline V gene, CDR1 is MNHEY and CDR2 is SMNVEV (reference sequence). The CDR3 has 13 residues. The CDR3 coding sequence is TGTGCCAGCAGTTCCGGGGCTACAGATACGCAGTATTTT. It is translated as CASSSGATDTQYF.

This rearrangement joins TRBV6-1 to TRBJ2-2, with TRBD2 matching 7 bases. This CDR3 spans 15 amino acids. Germline V gene sequence: CDR1 MNHNS, CDR2 SASEGT. Trimming removed 7 bases from V and 3 bases from J; junction bases left unmatched: 8. The CDR3 region has the DNA TGTGCCAGCACCCAATCCGGGGGGTACACCGGGGAGCTGTTTTTT. This codes for CASTQSGGYTGELFF.

Many counts were recorded for this clonotype. The chain joins TRBV7-2 to TRBJ1-1, with D unresolved. Germline values: CDR1 SGHTA, CDR2 FQGNSA. CDR3 length equals 14 residues. V shed 5 bases and J shed 6 bases, with 16 bases lying between them. CDR3 sequence (DNA): TGTGCCAGCAGCCCCGGTGGTGGTTTTCCTGAAGCTTTCTTT. It specifies CASSPGGGFPEAFF.

The chain joins TRBV20-1 to TRBJ2-2; no reliable D call. V lost 1 base and J lost 2, with 11 bases in between. This CDR3 comprises 15 residues. Germline loops: CDR1 DFQATT, CDR2 SNEGSKA (reference sequence). As DNA, the CDR3 is TGCAGTGCTAGAGGGCAGGACCCTAACACCGGGGAGCTGTTTTTT. Translating gives CSARGQDPNTGELFF.

The V call is TRBV6-4, the J call TRBJ2-1, with unresolved D. Germline V gene lookup returns CDR1 MRHNA and CDR2 SNTAGT. The CDR3 length is 15 residues. V was clipped by 6 bases and J by 0 bases, with 12 bases between them. The CDR3 sequence is CASRADETSYNEQFF. The CDR3 bases are TGTGCCAGCAGAGCTGACGAAACCTCCTACAATGAGCAGTTCTTC.

This clonotype has a handful of counts. The rearrangement joins TRBV11-2 to TRBJ1-4, with 7 bases matching TRBD1. Germline-derived CDR1 and CDR2 are SGHAT and FQNNGV. The V segment lost 1 base and the J segment 4 bases; nucleotides outside the gene matches: 3. This CDR3 spans 15 amino acids. CDR3 sequence reads: CASSLGQGLNEKLFF. The CDR3 region has the DNA TGTGCCAGCAGCTTAGGACAGGGACTTAATGAAAAACTGTTTTTT.

This chain links TRBV11-2 with TRBJ2-1; a possible D gene is TRBD2 (5 bases). Germline assignment: CDR1 SGHAT and CDR2 FQNNGV. This CDR3 contains 14 residues. Trimming removed 3 bases from V and 5 bases from J, with 11 bases in between. Here the CDR3 DNA reads TGTGCCAGCAGCTTGTCTCTAGCCCACAATGAGCAGTTCTTC. Protein product: CASSLSLAHNEQFF.